Ten or more counts support the clone carrying this TCR beta chain. The time point here: longitudinal time-point 3. In TCRdb, the 5' RACE reads were re-called with MiXCR into one record per CDR3 protein. The table includes 95,000 to 110,000 distinct CDR3 sequences, 10% to 13% detected once. The entry originates in a study of neurological immune-mediated disorders. The CDR3 runs 14 residues. In germline, CDR1 is SQVTM, CDR2 ANQGSEA. Trimming cost V 3 bases and J 4 bases, with 12 bases left between them. The sample comprised PBMCs. The origin of this receptor is a female donor with HTLV-1-associated myelopathy (HAM/TSP). This chain links TRBV29-1 with TRBJ2-2; D is possibly TRBD1 (6 bases). The DNA of the CDR3 is TGCAGCGTTGATGATGGACAGCTCACCGGGGAGCTGTTTTTT. Protein product: CSVDDGQLTGELFF.